This entry lists 15 T cell receptor beta chains sequenced from one sample in a study of T cell responses to AZD1222 COVID-19 vaccine. Produced via immunoSEQ multiplex PCR; TCRdb's table is partial and in-frame only. The table shows roughly 120,000 clones, with approximately 90% occurring only once. The sequencing used peripheral blood, collected on day 0 of AZD1222 vaccination. The receptor source for this set is an adult in good health.

In its sample, this clone was seen a few times. This chain joins TRBV4-2 and TRBJ1-1; D possibly corresponds to TRBD1 (5 bases). Trimming took 4 bases from V and 1 from J, leaving 7 bases between them. Germline loops: CDR1 LGHNA, CDR2 YNFKEQ. The CDR3 is 13 amino acids. The CDR3 DNA is TGTGCCAGCAGCCCGACAGAGAACACTGAAGCTTTCTTT. The encoded protein is CASSPTENTEAFF.

This sequence joins TRBV19 and TRBJ2-3; 8 nucleotides line up with TRBD2. The CDR3 consists of 15 residues. With V trimmed by 1 base and J by 2 bases, 2 bases remained unmatched. CDR1 and CDR2 from the germline V gene are LNHDA and SQIVND (reference sequence). CDR3 in amino acids: CASSIGRGVTDTQYF. The CDR3, as DNA: TGTGCCAGTAGTATAGGGCGGGGGGTCACAGATACGCAGTATTTT. Full variable domain (outside the CDR3, taken from reference TRBV19 and TRBJ2-3): DGGITQSPKYLFRKEGQNVTLSCEQNLNHDAMYWYRQDPGQGLRLIYYSQIVNDFQKGDIAEGYSVSREKKESFPLTVTSAQKNPTAFYLCASSIGRGVTDTQYFGPGTRLTVL.

Only one count was recorded for this clone. V gene TRBV5-1 combines with J gene TRBJ2-5, with TRBD2 matching over 7 bases. Germline lookup yields CDR1 SGHRS and CDR2 YFSETQ. With V trimmed by 7 bases and J by 1 base, 10 bases remained unmatched. This CDR3 has 15 amino acids. CDR3 in DNA: TGCGCCAGCGGGACGATAGCGGGCTTCCAAGAGACCCAGTACTTC. As protein: CASGTIAGFQETQYF.

This sequence joins TRBV7-9 and TRBJ1-1; 8 nucleotides line up with TRBD1. Germline values: CDR1 SEHNR, CDR2 FQNEAQ (reference sequence). The CDR3 is 16 residues long. After removal of 2 bases from V and 5 bases from J, the junction contained 10 bases not matched to a gene. The CDR3, as DNA: TGTGCCAGCAGCTTAAGGGCAGGGGGCTGGAAAACTGAAGCTTTCTTT. This translates into CASSLRAGGWKTEAFF.

The chain links TRBV7-6 to TRBJ1-1; tentative D call: TRBD1 (5 bases). Germline CDR1 SGHVS, CDR2 FNYEAQ. The CDR3 is made up of 13 amino acids. V lost 6 bases, J lost 2 bases, and 10 bases lay in between. CDR3 DNA: TGTGCCAGCAGACAAGACAGTAACACTGAAGCTTTCTTT. Translation: CASRQDSNTEAFF.

This chain links TRBV15 with TRBJ2-3, with 7 bases identical to TRBD2. V shed 1 base, J shed 9 bases, and the junction held 16 bases outside the gene matches. CDR1 LNHNV and CDR2 YYDKDF come from the germline V gene (reference sequence). The length of the CDR3 is 17 residues. In DNA, the CDR3 is TGTGCCACCAGCAGAGCCGACGGGGGGATGGGGACGCGAACGCAGTATTTT. Its translation: CATSRADGGMGTRTQYF.

The chain couples TRBV30 to TRBJ2-7, with D perhaps matching TRBD2 (6 bases). Trimming shortened V by 3 bases and J by 2 bases, and 8 bases separated the two germline ends. The CDR3 totals 12 residues. Germline assignment: CDR1 GTSNPN and CDR2 SVGIG (reference sequence). CDR3 amino acids: CAWRLATYEQYF. The CDR3 DNA is TGTGCCTGGAGACTAGCAACCTACGAGCAGTACTTC.

V gene TRBV28 combines with J gene TRBJ1-4, with D possibly TRBD1 on 6 matching bases. CDR1 and CDR2 from the germline V gene are MDHEN and SYDVKM. The CDR3 contains 17 residues. With 6 bases removed from V and 7 bases from J, the gap between germline ends came to 24 bases. The CDR3 here is CASRKPVGGKGGEKLFF. DNA of the CDR3: TGTGCCAGCAGAAAACCGGTCGGAGGGAAGGGGGGTGAAAAACTGTTTTTT.

V usage is TRBV7-2 and J usage is TRBJ2-7; D is ambiguous. V lost 4 bases, J lost 3 bases, and 7 bases lay in between. This CDR3 is 12 amino acids long. The germline gives CDR1 SGHTA, CDR2 FQGNSA. The chain's CDR3 is CASSSDGYEQYF. The CDR3 DNA sequence: TGTGCCAGCAGCTCTGACGGCTACGAGCAGTACTTC.

This chain joins TRBV27 and TRBJ2-5; TRBD2 might be the D (5 bases). V gave up 4 bases and J gave up 1 base, with 13 bases separating them. Germline CDR1 is MNHEY and CDR2 is SMNVEV (reference sequence). CDR3 length equals 15 residues. CDR3 in DNA: TGTGCCAGCAGTTCCCCGGGAAGGAGCCAAGAGACCCAGTACTTC. This encodes CASSSPGRSQETQYF.

The chain carries TRBV6-1 and TRBJ2-1; a weak D match, TRBD1 (6 bases). Germline CDR1 reads MNHNS; CDR2 reads SASEGT. The V gene lost 2 bases and the J gene lost 4 bases, with 12 bases spanning the gap. This CDR3 has 15 amino acids. CDR3 in amino acids: CASSELWGLYNEQFF. The CDR3 region has the DNA TGTGCCAGCAGTGAATTATGGGGGCTGTACAATGAGCAGTTCTTC.

Turning to this clone: The sample has other DNA sequences that encode this CDR3 too. The chain combines TRBV19 with TRBJ1-2; D call uncertain. In germline, CDR1 is LNHDA, CDR2 SQIVND (reference sequence). V was trimmed by 5 bases and J by 4 bases, leaving 11 bases between them. The length of the CDR3 is 13 residues. The CDR3 sequence: CASSADGIYGYTF. For the CDR3, the DNA is TGTGCCAGTAGTGCGGACGGAATCTATGGCTACACCTTC.

A single count supports this clone. V and J are TRBV6-5 and TRBJ2-2, with 11 bases that match TRBD2. CDR3 length equals 15 residues. Germline V lookup: CDR1 MNHEY, CDR2 SVGAGI. J gave up 4 bases and V 7 bases, and 5 bases lay outside the gene matches. The CDR3 region is CASTMTSGATGELFF. The CDR3 DNA follows: TGTGCCAGCACGATGACTAGCGGGGCCACCGGGGAGCTGTTTTTT.

The CDR3 spells CASSQGLGTTYNEQFF. The CDR3 DNA is TGTGCCAGCAGCCAAGGGTTGGGGACTACCTACAATGAGCAGTTCTTC. V gene TRBV3-1 (or the pseudogene TRBV3-2) combines with J gene TRBJ2-1, with 7 bases lining up with TRBD2. Looked up from germline, CDR1 is LGHDT and CDR2 is YNNKEL (reference sequence). The trim removed 1 base at V and 2 bases at J, leaving 5 bases unmatched. There are 16 residues in the CDR3.

This clone was observed once. The chain couples TRBV3-1 (or the pseudogene TRBV3-2) to TRBJ2-6; 10 positions agree with TRBD1. V trimming: 4 bases; J trimming: 3 bases; junction bases outside the gene matches: 9. Germline lookup yields CDR1 LGHDT and CDR2 YNNKEL (reference sequence). The CDR3 covers 18 residues. The CDR3: CASSRTGGLRFGANVLTF. The CDR3, as DNA: TGTGCCAGCAGCCGGACAGGGGGTCTCCGGTTTGGGGCCAACGTCCTGACTTTC.